The T cell receptor (beta chain) under discussion was sequenced for a study of beta chain features in type 1 diabetes. Across the whole study: Examined across all samples were just under 110,000,000 sorted cells. General study findings and limits: The analysis here could not establish whether HLA type shapes TCRB rearrangement.

Reverse transcribing all isolated RNA meant expressed TCRB transcripts were sequenced. Produced via immunoSEQ multiplex PCR; TCRdb's table is partial and in-frame only. The sample records roughly 610,000 clones, 15% to 18% being singletons. There are a few counts of this clone. What it recognizes is unknown. Germline CDR1 and CDR2: SGHRS and YFSETQ. J was trimmed by 3 bases and V by 4 bases; bases with no gene match: 2. This CDR3 is built from 15 residues. The sequencing input was naive CD4+ T cells from blood. The genes are TRBV5-1 and TRBJ1-4; 11 nucleotides align to TRBD1. The TCR originated in a man in his late teens or twenties in good health. The CDR3 is CASSGQGAANEKLFF. The CDR3 DNA follows: TGCGCCAGCAGCGGACAGGGGGCGGCTAATGAAAAACTGTTTTTT.